This T cell receptor (beta chain) appears in the sequencing data of a study of shared clonotypes between healthy human individuals. Data came from immunoSEQ multiplex PCR; TCRdb stores just in-frame clones and leaves some out. The profile shows approximately 1.9 million clones, around 93% of them singletons. Selected positively for CCR7 and CD45RO-negative, naive CD8 cells excluded terminally differentiated effector memory CD45RA+ cells. The CDR3 has 14 residues. Trimming removed 7 bases from V and 3 bases from J, with 12 bases in between. The germline CDR1 and CDR2 sequences are LGHNA and YNFKEQ. The clonotype was recovered from a man aged 18 to 30 in good health. Some clones in this sample may be carry-over from other donors' samples. The sequencing input was naive CD8+ T cells from PBMCs. The chain combines TRBV4-2 with TRBJ2-2; D perhaps matches TRBD2 (5 bases). The DNA of the CDR3 is TGTGCCAGCAAAATCAACGGGGACACCGGGGAGCTGTTTTTT. Amino acid sequence: CASKINGDTGELFF.